A single sample is the source of the 20 T cell receptor beta chains below, sequenced in a study of blood T cells in healthy people across ages. Through a sample-barcoded 5' primer and a J-beta primer mix, a second PCR was run for roughly 6 to 11 cycles. TCRdb called the 5' RACE reads again in MiXCR, with one record for every CDR3 protein. The table lists approximately 900,000 distinct CDR3 sequences, around 49% of them singletons, with roughly an eighth in the top ten. Sequencing was done on a sample of blood. All receptors derive from a man aged 25-45 years in good health.

The chain carries TRBV3-1 and TRBJ1-6; TRBD1 might be the D (5 bases). There are 17 residues in the CDR3. Germline CDR1 reads LGHDT; CDR2 reads YNNKEL (reference sequence). Trimming removed 3 bases at V and 9 bases at J, with 21 bases between. The DNA of the CDR3 is TGTGCCAGCAGCCACGGCTTGTTGGGACGGATCAGTTCACCCCTCCACTTT. Encoded protein: CASSHGLLGRISSPLHF.

The chain joins TRBV5-5 to TRBJ2-4, with TRBD1 matching 8 bases. Germline CDR1 and CDR2: SGHKS and YYEKEE (reference sequence). Trimming removed 4 bases from V and 5 bases from J; junction bases left unmatched: 8. The CDR3 spans 15 residues. CDR3 coding DNA: TGTGCCAGCAGCAGGTCTCAGGGGGCCCAAAACATTCAGTACTTC. Translation: CASSRSQGAQNIQYF.

V usage is TRBV4-3 and J usage is TRBJ2-2; 7 bases are a match to TRBD1. Germline-derived CDR1 and CDR2 are LGHNA and YSLEER. This CDR3 contains 16 residues. The V gene end was trimmed by 0 bases and the J gene end by 2 bases; junction bases not matched to a gene: 3. The CDR3, as DNA: TGCGCCAGCAGCCAAGATGGGACAGCCAACACCGGGGAGCTGTTTTTT. Translation: CASSQDGTANTGELFF.

The chain carries TRBV6-1 and TRBJ1-3; D gene uncertain. Germline loops: CDR1 MNHNS, CDR2 SASEGT. This CDR3 has 15 amino acids. V was pared by 8 bases and J by 0 bases, with 14 bases between. The CDR3 DNA follows: TGTGCCAGCGCGTCACGGGGAGGCTCTGGAAACACCATATATTTT. Its translation is CASASRGGSGNTIYF.

This clonotype appeared a few times. The V call is TRBV5-1, the J call TRBJ1-5, with 8 bases lining up with TRBD1. The CDR3 totals 13 residues. Per the germline V gene, CDR1 is SGHRS and CDR2 is YFSETQ. The trim removed 5 bases at V and 3 bases at J, leaving 1 base unmatched. CDR3 in DNA: TGCGCCAGCAGGACAGGGGACAATCAGCCCCAGCATTTT. This gives the protein CASRTGDNQPQHF.

The chain couples TRBV9 to TRBJ2-4; 10 nucleotides match TRBD2. V trimming: 2 bases; J trimming: 13 bases; junction bases outside the gene matches: 9. Germline CDR1 SGDLS, CDR2 YYNGEE. The CDR3 is 14 residues long. The CDR3 loop reads CASSVTAGGPEQYF. CDR3 nucleotides: TGTGCCAGCAGCGTGACAGCGGGGGGGCCTGAGCAGTACTTC.

The rearrangement links TRBV7-6 to TRBJ2-4; the D is unclear. The DNA matches TRBJ2-7 better at its end, which makes the J call doubtful. Germline CDR1 and CDR2: SGHVS and FNYEAQ. The CDR3 runs 12 residues. The chain's CDR3 is CASSHAGDEQYF. In DNA, the CDR3 is TGTGCCAGCAGCCACGCTGGAGACGAGCAGTACTTC.

V and J are TRBV3-1 and TRBJ1-5, with D uncertain. Trimming removed 2 bases from V and 5 bases from J, with 4 bases in between. CDR1 LGHDT and CDR2 YNNKEL come from the germline V gene (reference sequence). The CDR3 runs 12 residues. The CDR3 spells CASSQSDQPQHF. The CDR3 DNA follows: TGTGCCAGCAGCCAATCGGATCAGCCCCAGCATTTT.

The rearrangement uses TRBV10-3 and TRBJ1-5; TRBD1 is a possible D gene (6 bases). Germline CDR1 ENHRY, CDR2 SYGVKD. V lost 2 bases and J 3 bases, leaving 17 bases between the germline ends. The CDR3 covers 17 residues. The CDR3 DNA reads TGTGCCATCAGTGAGAGGGGGGGGGATCTCGTCAATCAGCCCCAGCATTTT. It specifies CAISERGGDLVNQPQHF.

This rearrangement joins TRBV12-3 or TRBV12-4 to TRBJ2-1, with D unresolved. This CDR3 has 15 residues. Between the trimmed V and J ends, which lost 5 bases and 1 base, there was a span of 12 bases. The CDR3 is CASSPMGRSYNEQFF. DNA for the CDR3: TGTGCCAGCAGTCCTATGGGCCGGTCCTACAATGAGCAGTTCTTC.

The CDR3 region is CASRPGTSSSTDTQYF. As DNA, the CDR3 is TGTGCCAGCAGACCCGGGACTAGCAGCTCCACAGATACGCAGTATTTT. The chain combines TRBV7-9 with TRBJ2-3, with 9 bases lining up with TRBD2. CDR3 size: 16 residues. In germline, CDR1 is SEHNR, CDR2 FQNEAQ (reference sequence). Germline trimming cut 6 bases from V and 2 bases from J; bases unmatched to any gene: 9.

This chain joins TRBV14 and TRBJ2-5; TRBD1 agrees at 7 bases. The CDR3 sequence is 13 residues long. The J segment lost 10 bases and the V segment lost 5 bases, leaving 10 bases of the junction unmatched. The germline V gene encodes CDR1 SGHDN and CDR2 FVKESK. CDR3 loop: CASSDRAGGNQYF. Here the CDR3 DNA reads TGTGCCAGCAGCGACAGGGCGGGCGGTAACCAGTACTTC.

As for this clonotype: Mismatch with germline at one junction end may stem from a read error. This chain connects TRBV6-2 or TRBV6-3 to TRBJ1-1; D possibly corresponds to TRBD1 (6 bases). There are 15 residues in the CDR3. The germline V gene has CDR1 MNHEY and CDR2 SVGEGT. This CDR3 reads CASSRRGQRNPEAFF. CDR3 in DNA: TGTGCCAGCAGTCGAAGAGGACAGCGGAACCCTGAAGCTTTCTTT.

In this sample, this clonotype turned up a few times. The V gene is TRBV3-1, the J gene TRBJ2-7, with 9 positions matching TRBD2. CDR1 is LGHDT and CDR2 is YNNKEL in the germline V gene (reference sequence). Trimming removed 4 bases from V and 0 bases from J; junction bases left unmatched: 7. The CDR3 spans 16 residues. CDR3 in DNA: TGTGCCAGCAGCCGTAGGACAGCGGGGGGCTCCTACGAGCAGTACTTC. It is translated as CASSRRTAGGSYEQYF.

CDR3 residues: CASSYSKYLQGSFVLHF. Written as DNA, the CDR3 is TGTGCCAGCAGTTACTCGAAGTACTTGCAGGGTAGTTTCGTCCTCCACTTT. V is TRBV6-7 and J is TRBJ1-6, with a tentative D call TRBD1 (5 bases). TRBV6-7 is an ORF, and what it does is uncertain. This CDR3 region has 17 residues. Trimming stripped 0 bases from V and 15 bases from J, with 24 bases between.

This clonotype was seen only a few times. CDR3 bases: TGTGCCAGCAGCCAAGAACGAAACACCATATATTTT. The encoded protein is CASSQERNTIYF. The rearrangement uses TRBV3-1 and TRBJ1-3; D is unresolved. The CDR3 runs 12 residues. The germline V gene has CDR1 LGHDT and CDR2 YNNKEL (reference sequence). The V gene lost 0 bases and the J gene lost 5 bases, with 2 bases spanning the gap.

Remarks on this clonotype: Mismatch with germline at one junction end may stem from a read error. This sequence joins TRBV4-1 and TRBJ1-2; maybe TRBD1 (5 bases). There are 15 residues in the CDR3. From germline, CDR1 is MGHRA and CDR2 YSYEKL. The CDR3 spells CTSSLGTANHYGYTF. The CDR3 nucleotides read TGCACCAGCAGCCTGGGGACGGCCAACCACTATGGCTACACCTTC.

The table lists this clonotype with a few counts. The rearrangement uses TRBV4-3 and TRBJ2-2; D may be TRBD2 (6 bases). Germline V CDR1 and CDR2: LGHNA, YSLEER. The CDR3 covers 16 residues. Trimming shortened V by 2 bases and J by 2 bases, and 12 bases separated the two germline ends. CDR3 nucleotide sequence: TGCGCCAGCAGCCAATATAGCGGCCGAAACACCGGGGAGCTGTTTTTT. Its translation is CASSQYSGRNTGELFF.

This clonotype was seen only a few times. The rearrangement links TRBV4-2 to TRBJ2-7, with a possible D match to TRBD1 (5 bases). The CDR3 is made up of 12 amino acids. V lost 2 bases and J lost 6, with 8 bases in between. The germline V gene has CDR1 LGHNA and CDR2 YNFKEQ. The CDR3 is CASSQRTGEQYF. In DNA form, the CDR3 reads TGTGCCAGCAGCCAACGAACAGGCGAGCAGTACTTC.

The sample holds a few counts of this clonotype. The rearrangement uses TRBV9 and TRBJ2-7; D is uncertain. Germline CDR1 is SGDLS and CDR2 is YYNGEE. This CDR3 contains 13 residues. V was pared by 0 bases and J by 6 bases, with 10 bases between. CDR3 in DNA: TGTGCCAGCAGCGTAGGGGGTATGGGCGAGCAGTACTTC. Translated, it gives CASSVGGMGEQYF. The entire variable domain, with the rest obtained from reference TRBV9 and TRBJ2-7, is as follows: DSGVTQTPKHLITATGQRVTLRCSPRSGDLSVYWYQQSLDQGLQFLIQYYNGEERAKGNILERFSAQQFPDLHSELNLSSLELGDSALYFCASSVGGMGEQYFGPGTRLTVT.